This TCR beta chain is drawn from a study of CD8 T cells in Susac syndrome. Random hexamers served to reverse transcribe about 0.45 to 1 ug RNA. TCRdb reprocessed the immunoSEQ multiplex PCR reads with MiXCR, giving one entry per CDR3 protein. The sample consists of 330,000 or so distinct CDR3 sequences, roughly 85% of them appearing once. The CDR3 is 13 amino acids. The germline gives CDR1 DFQATT, CDR2 SNEGSKA (reference sequence). Trimming stripped 0 bases from V and 7 bases from J, with 10 bases between. The sequencing sample was made of CD8+ T cells from PBMCs. The source of this sequence is a human donor with multiple sclerosis. This chain connects TRBV20-1 to TRBJ1-5; D is perhaps TRBD1 (5 bases). The CDR3 coding sequence is TGCAGTGCTAGAGATCCGGGGGTCCAGCCCCAGCATTTT. Protein sequence: CSARDPGVQPQHF.